This T cell receptor beta chain came from a study of post-analysis software for immune sequencing data. Study-level background: Patients with relapsing-remitting, secondary progressive and progressive-relapsing multiple sclerosis courses were all represented. General observations from the study: The study found TRBV5-6, TRBV5-1 and TRBV20-1 among several TRBV segments more frequent in patients than controls. The normalized Chao1 diversity of multiple sclerosis patients was significantly lower than that of controls.

TCR beta cDNA libraries included unique molecular identifiers. T cells numbering about 0.9 to 11 million yielded cDNA molecules that totaled roughly 500,000. TCRdb ran MiXCR on the PCR reads and lists one entry per CDR3 protein. This table holds about 150,000 distinct CDR3 sequences, 25% to 35% found once. A note on this clonotype: What it binds is unknown. A much larger clone lies one base from this, so it may be a read error.

The CDR3 is made up of 16 amino acids. V was cut by 7 bases and J by 4 bases, with 17 bases left in between. CDR1 SGHVS and CDR2 FQNEAQ come from the germline V gene. The receptor's source is a girl aged 10 to 17 with multiple sclerosis. The specimen sequenced was blood. The rearrangement uses TRBV7-8 and TRBJ2-6; a possible D gene is TRBD2 (5 bases). CDR3 coding DNA: TGTGCCAGCACGCTCGTAGGGAGTAGGGGGGCCAACGTCCTGACTTTC. It translates to CASTLVGSRGANVLTF.